This entry lists 13 T cell receptor beta chains sequenced from one sample in a study of blood T cell repertoires in COVID-19 (dated by TCRdb to the early 2020s). The library relied on the immunoSEQ multiplex PCR assay. As stored in TCRdb, this immuneACCESS dataset retains in-frame rearrangements with V and J assigned. A fraction of the clones does not appear; measured against another copy, unresolved V genes explain less than half of the discrepancy, and the remainder lacks a known reason. A total of about 150,000 clones appear in this sample, more than 85% of them only once. The top ten constitute 2.5% to 3.5% of the sample. The sequenced material came from peripheral blood. These receptors were taken from a man aged 55 to 69 with active or convalescent COVID-19.

V usage is TRBV2 and J usage is TRBJ2-4, with unresolved D. CDR1 and CDR2 from the germline V gene are SNHLY and FYNNEI. The CDR3 consists of 13 residues. V was shortened by 7 bases and J by 2 bases, with 9 bases between the two germline ends. The CDR3 protein is CASNRDSKNIQYF. CDR3 nucleotides: TGTGCCAGCAATCGAGATTCCAAAAACATTCAGTACTTC.

The V call is TRBV7-8, the J call TRBJ2-5; unclear D gene. Trimming cost V 1 base and J 5 bases, with 11 bases left between them. Germline V gene data show CDR1 as SGHVS and CDR2 as FQNEAQ. The length of the CDR3 is 14 residues. The CDR3: CASSLDASSETQYF. The CDR3 DNA reads TGTGCCAGCAGCTTAGACGCGTCCTCGGAGACCCAGTACTTC. The full variable domain, in which reference TRBV7-8 and TRBJ2-5 provide the parts outside the CDR3, is GAGVSQSPRYKVAKRGQDVALRCDPISGHVSLFWYQQALGQGPEFLTYFQNEAQLDKSGLPSDRFFAERPEGSVSTLKIQRTQQEDSAVYLCASSLDASSETQYFGPGTRLLVL.

The chain is built from TRBV6-4 and TRBJ1-2, with 9 nucleotides matching TRBD1. The CDR3 has 16 residues. CDR1 is MRHNA, CDR2 SNTAGT, per germline. V shed 6 bases, J shed 2 bases, and the junction held 10 bases outside the gene matches. CDR3 amino acids: CASSPSRDRENYGYTF. The DNA of the CDR3 is TGTGCCAGCAGCCCCTCGAGGGACAGGGAGAACTATGGCTACACCTTC.

This chain joins TRBV28 and TRBJ2-7; 10 bases agree with TRBD1. Germline CDR1 and CDR2: MDHEN and SYDVKM. The V segment lost 3 bases and the J segment 5 bases; nucleotides outside the gene matches: 13. The CDR3 consists of 17 residues. The CDR3 loop reads CASSFLKTGQGNDEQYF. As DNA, the CDR3 is TGTGCCAGCAGTTTTCTTAAAACGGGACAGGGGAACGACGAGCAGTACTTC.

The V call is TRBV9, the J call TRBJ2-2; D remains unclear. V was pared by 2 bases and J by 6 bases, with 5 bases between. This CDR3 has 12 amino acids. The germline V gene has CDR1 SGDLS and CDR2 YYNGEE. CDR3 nucleotides: TGTGCCAGCAGCGTCCTCCCCGGGGAGCTGTTTTTT. Its protein product is CASSVLPGELFF.

The V gene is TRBV27, the J gene TRBJ2-6; 10 nucleotides align to TRBD1. Germline V CDR1 and CDR2: MNHEY, SMNVEV (reference sequence). This CDR3 has 17 amino acids. Unmatched junction bases numbered 11, after V lost 8 bases and J lost 4 bases. CDR3 coding DNA: TGTGCCAGCGGGACCGGGACAGGGGCATCCGGGGCCAACGTCCTGACTTTC. This gives the protein CASGTGTGASGANVLTF.

The gene calls are TRBV29-1 and TRBJ1-6; 9 nucleotides align to TRBD1. The trim removed 8 bases at V and 5 bases at J, leaving 7 bases unmatched. In germline, CDR1 is SQVTM, CDR2 ANQGSEA. The CDR3 sequence is 14 residues long. In DNA form, the CDR3 reads TGCAGCCCCCCCGGGGACAGGGATAATTCACCCCTCCACTTT. It translates to CSPPGDRDNSPLHF.

The rearrangement uses TRBV6-2 or TRBV6-3 and TRBJ1-1, with 7 positions matching TRBD1. Germline V gives CDR1 MNHEY, CDR2 SVGEGT. The CDR3 has 12 residues. The junction had 5 bases not matched to a gene; V was cut back by 6 bases and J by 7 bases. This CDR3 reads CASSRRQGEAFF. The DNA of the CDR3 is TGTGCCAGCAGCCGTCGACAGGGTGAAGCTTTCTTT.

In this sample, this clone turned up once. The CDR3 coding sequence is TGTGCCAGCACGGAAAGCGGGACCCTGCCCGGGGAGCTGTTTTTT. The encoded protein is CASTESGTLPGELFF. The chain joins TRBV2 to TRBJ2-2, with TRBD2 identical over 7 bases. Germline CDR1 and CDR2: SNHLY and FYNNEI. The CDR3 loop spans 15 amino acids. The V gene end was trimmed by 7 bases and the J gene end by 6 bases; junction bases not matched to a gene: 11.

The CDR3 nucleotides read TGTGCCAGCAGCCTGGGGGGGAAGCAAGAGACCCAGTACTTC. It encodes CASSLGGKQETQYF. The V and J genes are TRBV28 and TRBJ2-5; TRBD2 matches 7 bases. Germline V gene lookup returns CDR1 MDHEN and CDR2 SYDVKM. The CDR3 runs 14 residues. Trimming took 6 bases from V and 2 from J; bases not matched to a gene: 6. Together with reference TRBV28 and TRBJ2-5, the CDR3 gives the full variable domain: DVKVTQSSRYLVKRTGEKVFLECVQDMDHENMFWYRQDPGLGLRLIYFSYDVKMKEKGDIPEGYSVSREKKERFSLILESASTNQTSMYLCASSLGGKQETQYFGPGTRLLVL.

The chain couples TRBV6-6 to TRBJ1-1; possible D gene TRBD1, 6 bases. The CDR3 is 18 amino acids. V dropped 5 bases and J dropped 1 base, with 23 bases sitting between them. Per the germline V gene, CDR1 is MNHNY and CDR2 is SVGAGI (reference sequence). CDR3 coding DNA: TGTGCCAGCAGTCCCTCCCATGGGCAGGGGATAAGGAACACTGAAGCTTTCTTT. This gives the protein CASSPSHGQGIRNTEAFF.

The chain joins TRBV7-9 to TRBJ2-7; D not certain. Germline CDR1 SEHNR, CDR2 FQNEAQ (reference sequence). The CDR3 totals 12 residues. V lost 1 base and J 4 bases, leaving 5 bases between the germline ends. CDR3 coding DNA: TGTGCCAGCAGCTTAGTGAGTTACGAGCAGTACTTC. Residues: CASSLVSYEQYF.

This clone appeared a single time. The V call is TRBV7-3, the J call TRBJ2-5; weak D call: TRBD1 (5 bases). The CDR3 runs to 15 residues. CDR1 is SGHTA, CDR2 FQGTGA, per germline. Between the trimmed V and J ends, which lost 5 bases and 5 bases, there was a span of 18 bases. Written as DNA, the CDR3 is TGTGCCAGCAGCAAACAGGCACTCGTAGGGGAGACCCAGTACTTC. It yields the protein CASSKQALVGETQYF.